These 25 T cell receptor beta chains originate from one sample sequenced in a study of cytomegalovirus exposure and HLA in healthy donors. With 60 Vbeta and 13 Jbeta primers, the PCR was carried out. The protocol was immunoSEQ multiplex PCR, while the TCRdb copy is restricted to in-frame clones and leaves out a portion. In the table there are roughly 180,000 clones, 75% to 85% of which are singletons. What was sequenced was PBMCs. These receptors all stem from a man aged 18-30 years in good health and CMV-seronegative.

This clone has a single count. This chain joins TRBV27 and TRBJ1-2; no clear D gene. From germline, CDR1 is MNHEY and CDR2 SMNVEV (reference sequence). V was clipped by 1 base and J by 0 bases, with 9 bases between them. The CDR3 runs to 15 residues. For the CDR3, the DNA is TGTGCCAGCAGTTTATACCGGTCTTCTAACTATGGCTACACCTTC. It specifies CASSLYRSSNYGYTF.

The rearrangement joins TRBV11-3 to TRBJ2-2, with a tentative D call TRBD2 (5 bases). This CDR3 has 14 residues. V lost 4 bases and J 6 bases, leaving 12 bases between the germline ends. Germline CDR1 and CDR2: SGHNT and YENEEA. The CDR3 protein is CASSSRTGPGELFF. DNA for the CDR3: TGTGCCAGCAGCTCTCGGACTGGCCCCGGGGAGCTGTTTTTT.

As for this clone: Other DNA sequences from this sample encode an identical CDR3 as well. The rearrangement joins TRBV2 to TRBJ2-1, with D perhaps matching TRBD2 (6 bases). The CDR3 runs 15 residues. The V end was cut by 3 bases, the J end by 6 bases, with 15 bases between. Germline V gene data show CDR1 as SNHLY and CDR2 as FYNNEI. This chain's CDR3 is CASSEWGGGSNEQFF. CDR3 DNA sequence: TGTGCCAGCAGTGAGTGGGGAGGTGGAAGCAATGAGCAGTTCTTC.

The V gene is TRBV7-2, the J gene TRBJ2-5, with D possibly matching TRBD1 (5 bases). Between the trimmed V and J ends, which lost 5 bases and 1 base, there was a span of 8 bases. The CDR3 contains 13 residues. The germline CDR1 and CDR2 sequences are SGHTA and FQGNSA. The CDR3 loop reads CASSKDSQETQYF. Written as DNA, the CDR3 is TGTGCCAGCAGCAAAGACAGCCAAGAGACCCAGTACTTC. Based on the CDR3 plus reference TRBV7-2 and TRBJ2-5, the full variable domain is GAGVSQSPSNKVTEKGKDVELRCDPISGHTALYWYRQSLGQGLEFLIYFQGNSAPDKSGLPSDRFSAERTGGSVSTLTIQRTQQEDSAVYLCASSKDSQETQYFGPGTRLLVL.

This clone was seen more than once but under ten times. The chain employs TRBV5-6 and TRBJ2-7; a weak D match, TRBD2 (7 bases). The length of the CDR3 is 14 residues. The V gene lost 3 bases and the J gene lost 3 bases, with 13 bases spanning the gap. The V gene's germline CDR1 is SGHDT and CDR2 YYEEEE. The CDR3 DNA follows: TGTGCCAGCAGCTGGGGAGGGGGGCACTACGAGCAGTACTTC. It translates to CASSWGGGHYEQYF.

This chain uses TRBV11-2 with TRBJ2-5; TRBD2 matches at 8 bases. J was trimmed by 4 bases and V by 5 bases; bases with no gene match: 9. Germline lookup yields CDR1 SGHAT and CDR2 FQNNGV. The CDR3 length is 15 residues. The CDR3 protein is CASSRPGGTTETQYF. CDR3 DNA: TGTGCCAGCAGCCGCCCGGGGGGGACCACAGAGACCCAGTACTTC.

The chain links TRBV7-8 to TRBJ2-2; no definite D call. V lost 1 base and J 4 bases, leaving 10 bases between the germline ends. Germline lookup yields CDR1 SGHVS and CDR2 FQNEAQ. The CDR3 is 15 amino acids. CDR3: CASSLGQRFTGELFF. The DNA for the CDR3 is TGTGCCAGCAGCTTAGGGCAGAGGTTCACCGGGGAGCTGTTTTTT.

The chain joins TRBV4-1 to TRBJ1-4, with TRBD1 matching over 10 bases. V lost 1 base, J lost 8 bases, and 4 bases stayed unmatched. The CDR3 is 15 residues long. Germline assignment: CDR1 MGHRA and CDR2 YSYEKL. CDR3 protein: CASSQAPGQGEKLFF. Here the CDR3 DNA reads TGCGCCAGCAGCCAAGCCCCGGGACAGGGGGAAAAACTGTTTTTT.

V usage is TRBV4-2 and J usage is TRBJ1-4; D gene uncertain. With 2 bases removed from V and 1 base from J, the gap between germline ends came to 14 bases. The CDR3 extends over 17 amino acids. Germline V lookup: CDR1 LGHNA, CDR2 YNFKEQ. This chain's CDR3 is CASSQMGSGVTNEKLFF. The DNA of the CDR3 is TGTGCCAGCAGCCAAATGGGCAGCGGGGTAACTAATGAAAAACTGTTTTTT.

The chain couples TRBV25-1 to TRBJ2-6; D is unclear. Deletions cut 3 bases from V and 5 bases from J, with 5 bases between. There are 13 residues in the CDR3. The germline V gene encodes CDR1 MGHDK and CDR2 SYGVNS. The CDR3 bases are TGTGCCAGCAGTGACTTCCGGGCCAACGTCCTGACTTTC. Its translation: CASSDFRANVLTF.

This clone is a singleton in its sample. This sequence joins TRBV11-3 and TRBJ1-4, with D maybe TRBD1 (6 bases). Trimming removed 4 bases from V and 5 bases from J, with 17 bases in between. Germline lookup yields CDR1 SGHNT and CDR2 YENEEA. The CDR3 runs to 16 residues. CDR3 residues: CASSSDKDSGNEKLFF. In DNA form, the CDR3 reads TGTGCCAGCAGCTCAGATAAGGACAGTGGAAATGAAAAACTGTTTTTT.

This chain links TRBV6-6 with TRBJ2-6; D possibly corresponds to TRBD2 (5 bases). The CDR3 sequence is 16 residues long. The germline V and J ends were trimmed by 6 bases and 0 bases, with 12 bases remaining between them. The V gene's germline CDR1 is MNHNY and CDR2 SVGAGI (reference sequence). CDR3: CASSYPAASGANVLTF. The CDR3 bases are TGTGCCAGCAGCTACCCAGCGGCCTCTGGGGCCAACGTCCTGACTTTC.

This clone was seen a few times. The rearrangement joins TRBV6-1 to TRBJ1-1, with 7 bases identical to TRBD1. Germline V lookup: CDR1 MNHNS, CDR2 SASEGT. The V and J ends lost 6 bases and 8 bases, in that order; junction bases with no gene match: 15. The CDR3 is 15 residues long. The CDR3 here is CASRLDRVTAVEAFF. DNA of the CDR3: TGTGCCAGCAGGTTAGACAGGGTGACTGCGGTGGAAGCTTTCTTT.

J is TRBJ2-3 and V is TRBV23-1; 11 bases line up with TRBD1. TRBV23-1 is known as an ORF, though its function is uncertain. The CDR3 contains 14 residues. V lost 3 bases to trimming and J lost 5 bases; unmatched junction nucleotides: 1. In nucleotides, the CDR3 is TGCGCCAGCAGTCAGGGGACAGGGGGAGATACGCAGTATTTT. Its protein is CASSQGTGGDTQYF.

The chain combines TRBV30 with TRBJ2-1; maybe TRBD1 (6 bases). Germline lookup yields CDR1 GTSNPN and CDR2 SVGIG (reference sequence). V lost 3 bases, J lost 9 bases, and 12 bases lay in between. The CDR3 covers 12 residues. The CDR3 here is CAWSPQGTEQFF. For the CDR3, the DNA is TGTGCCTGGAGCCCGCAGGGGACTGAGCAGTTCTTC.

This chain joins TRBV7-6 and TRBJ1-5; TRBD1 agrees at 7 bases. Unmatched junction bases numbered 10, after V lost 5 bases and J lost 3 bases. Germline values: CDR1 SGHVS, CDR2 FNYEAQ. The CDR3 has 16 amino acids. This CDR3 is CASSPHLGQTNQPQHF. CDR3 coding DNA: TGTGCCAGCAGCCCCCACTTGGGACAGACCAATCAGCCCCAGCATTTT.

This clone came up a few times. The V call is TRBV27, the J call TRBJ2-5, with TRBD1 identical over 8 bases. The last part of the DNA fits TRBJ2-7 better; the J call may be wrong. This CDR3 comprises 16 residues. In germline, CDR1 is MNHEY, CDR2 SMNVEV (reference sequence). CDR3: CASSFQPGQVTYEQYF. CDR3 DNA: TGTGCCAGCAGTTTTCAACCGGGACAGGTAACCTACGAGCAGTACTTC.

The chain's CDR3 is CATSRDRGTQETQYF. The CDR3 DNA reads as TGTGCCACCAGCAGAGATCGGGGGACCCAAGAGACCCAGTACTTC. This chain uses TRBV15 with TRBJ2-5, with a weak D call TRBD2 (6 bases). V was shortened by 0 bases and J by 1 base, with 9 bases between the two germline ends. The CDR3 has 15 residues. The V gene's germline CDR1 is LNHNV and CDR2 YYDKDF (reference sequence).

The chain carries TRBV6-1 and TRBJ2-7; 10 bases are a match to TRBD2. This CDR3 has 15 residues. The V gene end was trimmed by 10 bases and the J gene end by 4 bases; junction bases not matched to a gene: 13. Germline V gene sequence: CDR1 MNHNS, CDR2 SASEGT. CDR3 sequence: CATRVGTSARYEQYF. CDR3 coding DNA: TGTGCCACCCGGGTAGGGACTAGCGCTAGGTACGAGCAGTACTTC.

V is TRBV5-1 and J is TRBJ2-5; D gene ambiguous. CDR1 SGHRS and CDR2 YFSETQ come from the germline V gene. CDR3 length equals 12 residues. The ends were cut back, 10 bases at V and 2 bases at J, with 12 bases in the middle. The CDR3 DNA reads as TGCGCCGTATATAGGAGACAAGAGACCCAGTACTTC. Amino acid sequence: CAVYRRQETQYF.

This sequence joins TRBV4-3 and TRBJ1-1; 9 bases line up with TRBD1. The V gene end was trimmed by 2 bases and the J gene end by 5 bases; junction bases not matched to a gene: 6. The CDR3 runs to 15 residues. Germline-derived CDR1 and CDR2 are LGHNA and YSLEER. CDR3 coding DNA: TGCGCCAGCAGCCAACACAGGGGGCTGGGGACTGAAGCTTTCTTT. Protein: CASSQHRGLGTEAFF.

This clone was detected once. V and J are TRBV27 and TRBJ2-7; 7 nucleotides line up with TRBD1. With V trimmed by 2 bases and J by 7 bases, 11 bases remained unmatched. The CDR3 is 15 amino acids. Germline V gene lookup returns CDR1 MNHEY and CDR2 SMNVEV (reference sequence). CDR3 sequence reads: CASSLTGAGEFEQYF. DNA of the CDR3: TGTGCCAGCAGTTTAACAGGGGCTGGAGAATTTGAGCAGTACTTC.

The chain has TRBV25-1 and TRBJ2-3; 7 bases fit TRBD2. CDR3 length: 17 amino acids. In germline, CDR1 is MGHDK, CDR2 SYGVNS. The V and J ends lost 5 bases and 1 base, in that order; junction bases with no gene match: 12. The CDR3 sequence: CASSSYGRGGGTDTQYF. The CDR3 coding sequence is TGTGCCAGCAGTTCTTATGGGAGGGGTGGGGGCACAGATACGCAGTATTTT.

This sequence joins TRBV9 and TRBJ1-4, with a possible D match to TRBD1 (5 bases). Germline values: CDR1 SGDLS, CDR2 YYNGEE. CDR3 size: 15 residues. V lost 3 bases and J lost 0, with 9 bases in between. The CDR3 DNA sequence: TGTGCCAGCAGCGACTCGGGGGCAACTAATGAAAAACTGTTTTTT. Amino acids: CASSDSGATNEKLFF. Full variable domain (remainder filled in from reference TRBV9 and TRBJ1-4): DSGVTQTPKHLITATGQRVTLRCSPRSGDLSVYWYQQSLDQGLQFLIQYYNGEERAKGNILERFSAQQFPDLHSELNLSSLELGDSALYFCASSDSGATNEKLFFGSGTQLSVL.

This chain connects TRBV10-3 to TRBJ1-2; perhaps TRBD1 as D (5 bases). Trimming stripped 0 bases from V and 8 bases from J, with 13 bases between. This CDR3 contains 14 residues. Per the germline V gene, CDR1 is ENHRY and CDR2 is SYGVKD. CDR3 region: CAISESWQGQGYTF. Written as DNA, the CDR3 is TGTGCCATCAGTGAGTCGTGGCAGGGCCAAGGCTACACCTTC.